This T cell receptor (beta chain) was observed in a study of T cells in Graves' hyperthyroidism and ophthalmopathy. Per germline, CDR1 DFQATT and CDR2 SNEGSKA (reference sequence). Trimming pared 5 bases from V and 5 bases from J, leaving 25 bases between. The CDR3 has 16 amino acids. Diagnoses rested on clinical symptoms, serum thyroxine and TRAb, thyroid ultrasound and orbital computed tomography. Amplification of TCR beta CDR3 regions used RNA as the template. During a first-round RT-PCR of the TCR CDR3, the HTBI primer set was used. TCRdb re-called the multiplex PCR reads with MiXCR, one entry per CDR3 protein. This sample carries some 350,000 distinct CDR3 sequences, 12% to 15% of them seen once, and the ten largest clones take around 20%. This clonotype has a count of ten or more.

The chain carries TRBV20-1 and TRBJ2-7, with D possibly being TRBD1 (6 bases). Sequenced sample: blood. The TCR sequence derives from a woman aged 55-69 years with Graves' ophthalmopathy. Written as DNA, the CDR3 is TGCAGTGCTCCGGGACACACGAGGTTGGGGCGGAACGAGCAGTACTTC. Protein: CSAPGHTRLGRNEQYF.